This T cell receptor (beta chain) was recovered during a study of shared clonotypes between healthy human individuals. About the study: CD4 naive and CD4 memory each took three plates per donor, while CD8 naive took two and CD8 memory one.

Some clones are missing from TCRdb's copy, which holds only in-frame ones; the method was immunoSEQ multiplex PCR. The data contain about 610,000 clones, approximately 96% of them seen just once; the ten biggest clones take up about 0.12%. Trimming shortened V by 10 bases and J by 4 bases, and 8 bases separated the two germline ends. The CDR3 loop spans 12 amino acids. CDR1 and CDR2 from the germline V gene are SGHAT and FQNNGV. Naive CD8 cells, CD45RO-negative and positively selected for CCR7, excluded terminally differentiated effector memory CD45RA+ cells. Donors included only healthy HIV-negative adults lacking recent acute infections or vaccinations. This clone was found once.

V usage is TRBV11-2 and J usage is TRBJ2-6, with D hard to call. This clonotype was sampled from a woman aged 25 to 39 in good health. Source material: naive CD8+ T cells sorted from blood. The CDR3 reads CATLSGANVLTF. The CDR3 DNA sequence: TGTGCCACCTTATCCGGGGCCAACGTCCTGACTTTC.